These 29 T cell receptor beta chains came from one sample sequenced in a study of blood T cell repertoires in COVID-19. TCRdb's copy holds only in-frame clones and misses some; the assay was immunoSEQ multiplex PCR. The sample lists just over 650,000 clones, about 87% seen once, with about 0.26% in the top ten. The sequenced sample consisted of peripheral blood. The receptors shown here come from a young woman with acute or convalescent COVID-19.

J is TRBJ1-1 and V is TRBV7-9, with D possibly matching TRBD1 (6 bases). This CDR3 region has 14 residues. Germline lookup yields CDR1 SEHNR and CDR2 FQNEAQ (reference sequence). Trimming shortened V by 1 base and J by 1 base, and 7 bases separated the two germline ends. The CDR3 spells CASSLEGENTEAFF. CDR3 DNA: TGTGCCAGCAGCTTAGAGGGGGAGAACACTGAAGCTTTCTTT.

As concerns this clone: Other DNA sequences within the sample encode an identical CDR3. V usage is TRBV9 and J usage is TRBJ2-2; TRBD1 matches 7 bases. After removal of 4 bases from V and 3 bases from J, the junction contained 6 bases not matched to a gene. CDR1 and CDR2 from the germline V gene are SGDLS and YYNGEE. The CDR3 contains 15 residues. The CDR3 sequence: CASSFRQGHTGELFF. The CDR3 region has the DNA TGTGCCAGCAGCTTCCGACAGGGCCACACCGGGGAGCTGTTTTTT.

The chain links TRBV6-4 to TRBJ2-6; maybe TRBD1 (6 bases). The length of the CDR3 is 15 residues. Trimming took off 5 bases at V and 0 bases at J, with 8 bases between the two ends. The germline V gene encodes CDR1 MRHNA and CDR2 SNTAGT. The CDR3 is CASSWDNSGANVLTF. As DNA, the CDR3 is TGTGCCAGCAGTTGGGACAACTCTGGGGCCAACGTCCTGACTTTC.

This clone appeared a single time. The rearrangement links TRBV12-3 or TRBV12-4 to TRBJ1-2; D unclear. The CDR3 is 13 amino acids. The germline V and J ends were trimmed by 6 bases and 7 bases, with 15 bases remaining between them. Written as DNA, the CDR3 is TGTGCCAGCAGCCCTTACCGGGGTGGTGGCTACACCTTC. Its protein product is CASSPYRGGGYTF.

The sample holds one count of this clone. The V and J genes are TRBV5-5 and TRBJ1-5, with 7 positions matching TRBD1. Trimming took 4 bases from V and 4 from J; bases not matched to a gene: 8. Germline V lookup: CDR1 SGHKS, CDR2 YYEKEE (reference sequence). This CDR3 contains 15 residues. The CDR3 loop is CASSNQLQGNQPQHF. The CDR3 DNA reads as TGTGCCAGCAGCAACCAACTACAGGGGAATCAGCCCCAGCATTTT.

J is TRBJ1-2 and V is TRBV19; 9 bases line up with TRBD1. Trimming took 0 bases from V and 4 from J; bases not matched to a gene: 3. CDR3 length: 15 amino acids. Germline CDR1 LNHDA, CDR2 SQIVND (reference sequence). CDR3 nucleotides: TGTGCCAGTAGTATAGACCGGGACAGGGTCTATGGCTACACCTTC. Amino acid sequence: CASSIDRDRVYGYTF.

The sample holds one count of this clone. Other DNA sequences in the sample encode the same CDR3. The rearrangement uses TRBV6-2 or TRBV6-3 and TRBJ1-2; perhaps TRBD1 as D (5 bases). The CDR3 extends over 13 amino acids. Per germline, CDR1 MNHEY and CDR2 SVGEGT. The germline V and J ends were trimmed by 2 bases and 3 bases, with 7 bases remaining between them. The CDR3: CASSYTGDYGYTF. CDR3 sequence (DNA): TGTGCCAGCAGTTACACGGGGGACTATGGCTACACCTTC.

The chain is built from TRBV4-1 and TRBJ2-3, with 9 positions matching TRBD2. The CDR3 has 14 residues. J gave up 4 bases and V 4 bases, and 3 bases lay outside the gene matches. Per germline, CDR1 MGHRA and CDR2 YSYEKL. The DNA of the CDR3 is TGCGCCAGCAGCCGGGGCGGGGGGGCAGATACGCAGTATTTT. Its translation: CASSRGGGADTQYF.

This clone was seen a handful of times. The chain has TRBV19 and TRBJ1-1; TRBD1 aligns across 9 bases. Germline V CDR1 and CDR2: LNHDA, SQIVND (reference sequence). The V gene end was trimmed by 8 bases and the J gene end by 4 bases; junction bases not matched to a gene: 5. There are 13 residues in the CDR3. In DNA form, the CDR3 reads TGTGCCAGTTCTCGGACAGGGGCCACTGAAGCTTTCTTT. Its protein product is CASSRTGATEAFF.

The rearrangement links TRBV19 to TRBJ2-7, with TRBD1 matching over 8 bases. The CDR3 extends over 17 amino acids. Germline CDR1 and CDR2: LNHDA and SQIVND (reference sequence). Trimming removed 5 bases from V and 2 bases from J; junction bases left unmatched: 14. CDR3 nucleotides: TGTGCCAGTAGTCCGACCCCGGACAGGGCAAGAACCTACGAGCAGTACTTC. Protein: CASSPTPDRARTYEQYF.

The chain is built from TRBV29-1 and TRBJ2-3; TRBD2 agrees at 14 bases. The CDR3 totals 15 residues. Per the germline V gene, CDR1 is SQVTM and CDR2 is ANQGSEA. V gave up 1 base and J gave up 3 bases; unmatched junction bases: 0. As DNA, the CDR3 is TGCAGCGTTGAAGGACTAGCGGGGGGGACAGATACGCAGTATTTT. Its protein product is CSVEGLAGGTDTQYF.

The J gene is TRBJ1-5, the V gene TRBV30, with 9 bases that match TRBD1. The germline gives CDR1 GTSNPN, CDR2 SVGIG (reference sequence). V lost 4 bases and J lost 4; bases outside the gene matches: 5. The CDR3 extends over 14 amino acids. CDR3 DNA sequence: TGTGCCTGGAACTCCGGGACAGGGAATCAGCCCCAGCATTTT. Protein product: CAWNSGTGNQPQHF.

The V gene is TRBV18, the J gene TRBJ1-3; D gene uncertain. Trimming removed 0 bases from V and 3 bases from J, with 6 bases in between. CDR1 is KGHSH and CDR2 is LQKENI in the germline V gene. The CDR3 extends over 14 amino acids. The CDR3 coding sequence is TGTGCCAGCTCACCACCAGAGGGTGGAAACACCATATATTTT. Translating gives CASSPPEGGNTIYF.

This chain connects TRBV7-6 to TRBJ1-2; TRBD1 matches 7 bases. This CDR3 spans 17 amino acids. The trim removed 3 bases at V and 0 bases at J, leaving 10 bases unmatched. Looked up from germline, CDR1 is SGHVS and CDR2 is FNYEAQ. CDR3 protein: CASSLRATGEANYGYTF. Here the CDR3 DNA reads TGTGCCAGCAGCTTGCGGGCTACAGGGGAGGCTAACTATGGCTACACCTTC.

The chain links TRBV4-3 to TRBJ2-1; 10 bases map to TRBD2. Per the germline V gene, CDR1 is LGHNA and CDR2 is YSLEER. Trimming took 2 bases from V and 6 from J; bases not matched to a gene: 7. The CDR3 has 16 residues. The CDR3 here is CASSQQLAGEGNEQFF. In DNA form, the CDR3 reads TGCGCCAGCAGCCAACAGCTAGCGGGGGAGGGCAATGAGCAGTTCTTC.

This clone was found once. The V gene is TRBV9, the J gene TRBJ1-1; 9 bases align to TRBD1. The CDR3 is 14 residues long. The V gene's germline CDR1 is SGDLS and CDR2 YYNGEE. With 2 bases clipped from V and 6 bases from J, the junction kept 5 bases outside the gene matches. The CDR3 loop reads CASSVRDRVAEAFF. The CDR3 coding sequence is TGTGCCAGCAGCGTCCGGGACAGGGTCGCTGAAGCTTTCTTT.

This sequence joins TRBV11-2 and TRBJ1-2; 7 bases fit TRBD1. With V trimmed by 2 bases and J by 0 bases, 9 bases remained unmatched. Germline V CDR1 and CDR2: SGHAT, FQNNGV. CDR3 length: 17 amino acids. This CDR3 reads CASSLIGSGTANYGYTF. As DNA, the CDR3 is TGTGCCAGCAGCTTAATCGGTTCCGGGACAGCTAACTATGGCTACACCTTC.

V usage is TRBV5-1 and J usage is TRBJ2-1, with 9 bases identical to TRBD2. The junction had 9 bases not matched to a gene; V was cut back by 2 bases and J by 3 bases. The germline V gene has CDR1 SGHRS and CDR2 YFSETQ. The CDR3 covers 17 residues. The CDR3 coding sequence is TGCGCCAGCAGCTTACCCCGACTAGCGGAGGACTACAATGAGCAGTTCTTC. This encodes CASSLPRLAEDYNEQFF.

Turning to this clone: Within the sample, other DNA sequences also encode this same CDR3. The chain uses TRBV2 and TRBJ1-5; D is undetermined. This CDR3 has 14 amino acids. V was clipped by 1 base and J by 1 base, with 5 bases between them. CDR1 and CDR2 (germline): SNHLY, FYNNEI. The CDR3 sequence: CASSEGQSNQPQHF. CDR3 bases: TGTGCCAGCAGTGAAGGCCAGAGCAATCAGCCCCAGCATTTT.

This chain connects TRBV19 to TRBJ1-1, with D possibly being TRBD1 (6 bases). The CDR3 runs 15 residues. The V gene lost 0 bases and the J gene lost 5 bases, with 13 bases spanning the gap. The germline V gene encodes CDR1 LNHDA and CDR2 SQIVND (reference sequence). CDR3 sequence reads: CASSIDDRRVTEAFF. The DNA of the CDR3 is TGTGCCAGTAGTATAGATGACAGGCGGGTAACTGAAGCTTTCTTT.

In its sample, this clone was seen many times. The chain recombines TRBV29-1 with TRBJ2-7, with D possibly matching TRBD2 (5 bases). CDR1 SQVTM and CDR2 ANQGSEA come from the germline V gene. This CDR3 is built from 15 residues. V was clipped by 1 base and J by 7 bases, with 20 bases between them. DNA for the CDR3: TGCAGCGTTGAAGGGACGTCCGGGGAATATCGGGAGCAGTACTTC. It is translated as CSVEGTSGEYREQYF.

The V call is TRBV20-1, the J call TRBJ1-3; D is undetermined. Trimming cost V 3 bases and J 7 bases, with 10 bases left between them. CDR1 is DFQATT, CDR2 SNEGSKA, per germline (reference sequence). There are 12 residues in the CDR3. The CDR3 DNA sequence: TGCAGTGCTAGTCGTCGCAGGAACACCATATATTTT. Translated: CSASRRRNTIYF.

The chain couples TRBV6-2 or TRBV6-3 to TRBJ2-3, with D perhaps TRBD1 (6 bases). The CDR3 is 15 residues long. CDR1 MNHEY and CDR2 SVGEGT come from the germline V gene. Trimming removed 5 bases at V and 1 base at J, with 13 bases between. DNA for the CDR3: TGTGCCAGCAGTGCTTTACAGGGTGGCACAGATACGCAGTATTTT. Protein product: CASSALQGGTDTQYF.

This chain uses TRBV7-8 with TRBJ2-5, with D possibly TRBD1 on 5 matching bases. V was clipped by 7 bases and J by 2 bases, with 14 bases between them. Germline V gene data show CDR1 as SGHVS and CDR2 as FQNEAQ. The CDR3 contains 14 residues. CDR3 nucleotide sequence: TGTGCCAGCAACGACCAGGGCGGTCAAGAGACCCAGTACTTC. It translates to CASNDQGGQETQYF.

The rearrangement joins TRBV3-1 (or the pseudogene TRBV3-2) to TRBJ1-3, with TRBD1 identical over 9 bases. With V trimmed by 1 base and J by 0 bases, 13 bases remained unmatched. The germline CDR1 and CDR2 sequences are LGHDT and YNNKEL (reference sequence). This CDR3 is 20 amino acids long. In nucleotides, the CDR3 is TGTGCCAGCAGCCAAGTCGCGGGACAGGGTACACTAAGCTCTGGAAACACCATATATTTT. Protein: CASSQVAGQGTLSSGNTIYF.

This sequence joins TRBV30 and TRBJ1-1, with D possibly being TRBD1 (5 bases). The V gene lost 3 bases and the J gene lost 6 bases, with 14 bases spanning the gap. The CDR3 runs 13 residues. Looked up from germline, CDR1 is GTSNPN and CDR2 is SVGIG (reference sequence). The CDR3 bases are TGTGCCTGGAGCAAAGGGGCAGTGGCTGAAGCTTTCTTT. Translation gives CAWSKGAVAEAFF.

The CDR3, as DNA: TGCGCCAGCAGCTCTCAGGACCCAAAGGCCGGCAAGGGGGGCTACACCTTC. Residues: CASSSQDPKAGKGGYTF. This chain connects TRBV5-1 to TRBJ1-2; TRBD1 might be the D (5 bases). Trimming pared 3 bases from V and 8 bases from J, leaving 26 bases between. CDR3 length: 17 residues. Germline V CDR1 and CDR2: SGHRS, YFSETQ.

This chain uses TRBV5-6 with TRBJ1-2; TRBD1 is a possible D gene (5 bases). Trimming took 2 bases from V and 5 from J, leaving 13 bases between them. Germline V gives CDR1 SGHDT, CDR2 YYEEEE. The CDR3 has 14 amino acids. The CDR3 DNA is TGTGCCAGCAGCTTTTATACAGGCCTTTATGGCTACACCTTC. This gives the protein CASSFYTGLYGYTF.

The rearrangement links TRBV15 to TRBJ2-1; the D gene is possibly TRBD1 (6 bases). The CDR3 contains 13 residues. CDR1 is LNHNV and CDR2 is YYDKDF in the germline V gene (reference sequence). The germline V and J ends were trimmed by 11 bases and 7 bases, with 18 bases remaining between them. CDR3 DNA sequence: TGTGCCGTCCCGGACAGAGGGCGAAATGAGCAGTTCTTC. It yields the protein CAVPDRGRNEQFF.